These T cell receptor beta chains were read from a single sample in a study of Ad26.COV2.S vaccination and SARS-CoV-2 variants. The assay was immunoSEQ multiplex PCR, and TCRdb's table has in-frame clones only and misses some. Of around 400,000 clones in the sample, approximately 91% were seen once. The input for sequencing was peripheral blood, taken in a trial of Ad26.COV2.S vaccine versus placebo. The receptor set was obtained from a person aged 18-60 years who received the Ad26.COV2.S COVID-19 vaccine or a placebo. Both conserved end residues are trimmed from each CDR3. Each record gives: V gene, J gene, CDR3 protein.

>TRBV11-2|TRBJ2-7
ASSLGAGYTYEQY
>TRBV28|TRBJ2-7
ASRGQGYEQY
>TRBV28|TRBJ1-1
ASSSPGGEAF
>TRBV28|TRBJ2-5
ASSPHGRQETQY
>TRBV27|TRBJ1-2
ASSQGREAGYGYT
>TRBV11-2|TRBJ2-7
ASSLDPAGSYEQY
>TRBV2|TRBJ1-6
ASSPVGSDSPLH
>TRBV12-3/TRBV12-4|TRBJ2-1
ASSFDGTTGGF
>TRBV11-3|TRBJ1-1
ASSPISGAYTEAF
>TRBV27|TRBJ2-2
ASSVLAGVGGELF